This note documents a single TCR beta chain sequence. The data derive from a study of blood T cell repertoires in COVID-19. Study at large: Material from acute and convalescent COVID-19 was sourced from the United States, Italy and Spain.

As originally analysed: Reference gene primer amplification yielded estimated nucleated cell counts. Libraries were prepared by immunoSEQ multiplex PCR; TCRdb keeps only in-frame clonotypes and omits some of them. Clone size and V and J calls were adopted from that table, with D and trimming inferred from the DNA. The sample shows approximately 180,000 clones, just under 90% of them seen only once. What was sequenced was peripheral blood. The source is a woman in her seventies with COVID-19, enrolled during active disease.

CDR3 region: CASSVSSLYTEAFF. In DNA form, the CDR3 reads TGTGCCAGCAGCGTTTCAAGCCTTTACACTGAAGCTTTCTTT. The chain joins TRBV9 to TRBJ1-1; D is unclear. There are 14 residues in the CDR3. Germline V gene data show CDR1 as SGDLS and CDR2 as YYNGEE. V was trimmed by 2 bases and J by 3 bases, leaving 11 bases between them.